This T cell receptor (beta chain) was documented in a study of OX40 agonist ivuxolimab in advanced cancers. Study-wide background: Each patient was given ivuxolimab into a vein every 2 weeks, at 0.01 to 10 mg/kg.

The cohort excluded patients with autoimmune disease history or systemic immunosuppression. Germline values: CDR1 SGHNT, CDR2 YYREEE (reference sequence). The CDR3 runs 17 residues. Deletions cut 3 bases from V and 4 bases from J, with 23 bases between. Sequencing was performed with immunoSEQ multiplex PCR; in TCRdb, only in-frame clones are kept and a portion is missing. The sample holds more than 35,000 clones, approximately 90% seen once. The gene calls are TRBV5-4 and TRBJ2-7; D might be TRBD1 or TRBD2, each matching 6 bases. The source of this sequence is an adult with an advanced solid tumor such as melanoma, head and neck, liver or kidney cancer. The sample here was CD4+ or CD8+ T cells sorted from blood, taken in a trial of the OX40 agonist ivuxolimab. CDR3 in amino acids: CASSYYVPRGPTYEQYF. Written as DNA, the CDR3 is TGTGCCAGCAGCTACTACGTGCCCCGGGGGCCAACTTACGAGCAGTACTTC.